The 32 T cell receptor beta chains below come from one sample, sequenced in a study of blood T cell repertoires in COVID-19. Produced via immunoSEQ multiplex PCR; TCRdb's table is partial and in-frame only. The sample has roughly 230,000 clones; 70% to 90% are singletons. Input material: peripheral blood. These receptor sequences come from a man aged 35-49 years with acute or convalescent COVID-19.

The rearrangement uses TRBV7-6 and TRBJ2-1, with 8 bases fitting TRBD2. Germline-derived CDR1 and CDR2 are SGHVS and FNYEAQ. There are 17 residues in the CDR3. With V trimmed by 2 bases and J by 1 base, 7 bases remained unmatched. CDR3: CASSLLGLAGSYNEQFF. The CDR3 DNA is TGTGCCAGCAGCTTACTTGGGCTAGCGGGTTCCTACAATGAGCAGTTCTTC.

CDR3 nucleotides: TGCGCCAGCAGCCCTGACAGTCCCTATGGCTACACCTTC. Amino acids: CASSPDSPYGYTF. The J gene is TRBJ1-2, the V gene TRBV5-1; D might be TRBD1 (5 bases). The CDR3 has 13 amino acids. CDR1 is SGHRS, CDR2 YFSETQ, per germline. Deletions cut 4 bases from V and 4 bases from J, with 11 bases between.

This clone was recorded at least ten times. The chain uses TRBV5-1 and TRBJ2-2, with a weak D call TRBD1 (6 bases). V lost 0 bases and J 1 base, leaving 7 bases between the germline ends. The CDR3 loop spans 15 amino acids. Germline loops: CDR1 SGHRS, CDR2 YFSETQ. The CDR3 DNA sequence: TGCGCCAGCAGCTTGGGACAGGAGAACACCGGGGAGCTGTTTTTT. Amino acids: CASSLGQENTGELFF.

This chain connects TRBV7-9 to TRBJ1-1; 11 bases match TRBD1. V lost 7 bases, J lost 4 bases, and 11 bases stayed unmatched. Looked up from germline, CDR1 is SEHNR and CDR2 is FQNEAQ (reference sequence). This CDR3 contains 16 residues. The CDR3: CASNIPGQGESTEAFF. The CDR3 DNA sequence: TGTGCCAGCAACATCCCGGGACAGGGGGAGAGCACTGAAGCTTTCTTT.

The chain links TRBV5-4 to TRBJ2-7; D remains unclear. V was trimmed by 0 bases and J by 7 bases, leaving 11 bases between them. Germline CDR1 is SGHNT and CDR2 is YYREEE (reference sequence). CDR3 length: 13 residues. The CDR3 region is CASSLAGVREQYF. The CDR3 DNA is TGTGCCAGCAGCTTGGCGGGTGTTCGGGAGCAGTACTTC.

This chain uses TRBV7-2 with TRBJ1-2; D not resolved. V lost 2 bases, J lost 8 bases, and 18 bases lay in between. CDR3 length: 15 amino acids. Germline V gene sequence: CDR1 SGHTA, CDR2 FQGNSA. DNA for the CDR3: TGTGCCAGCAGCTTAAATATACGGGGATTCGGCGGCTACACCTTC. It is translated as CASSLNIRGFGGYTF.

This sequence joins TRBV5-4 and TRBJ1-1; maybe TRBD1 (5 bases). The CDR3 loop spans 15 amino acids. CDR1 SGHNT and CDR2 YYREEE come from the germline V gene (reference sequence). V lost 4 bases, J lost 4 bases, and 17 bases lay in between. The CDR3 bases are TGTGCCAGCAGCCCTGGATTGACCGGGGGCACTGAAGCTTTCTTT. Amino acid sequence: CASSPGLTGGTEAFF.

The CDR3, as DNA: TGTGCCAGTAGTCCCACAGGGGCCCATAATTCACCCCTCCACTTT. Translating it yields CASSPTGAHNSPLHF. The J gene is TRBJ1-6, the V gene TRBV19, with 7 bases identical to TRBD1. Trimming took 5 bases from V and 5 from J; bases not matched to a gene: 6. Germline CDR1 is LNHDA and CDR2 is SQIVND (reference sequence). The CDR3 covers 15 residues. Looking up the rest from reference TRBV19 and TRBJ1-6 gives the full variable domain: DGGITQSPKYLFRKEGQNVTLSCEQNLNHDAMYWYRQDPGQGLRLIYYSQIVNDFQKGDIAEGYSVSREKKESFPLTVTSAQKNPTAFYLCASSPTGAHNSPLHFGNGTRLTVT.

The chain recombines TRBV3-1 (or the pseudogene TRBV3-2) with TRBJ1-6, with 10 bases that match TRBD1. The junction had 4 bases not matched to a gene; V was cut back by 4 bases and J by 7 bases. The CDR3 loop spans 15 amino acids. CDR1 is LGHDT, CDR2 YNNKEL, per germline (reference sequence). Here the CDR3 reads CASSRGQGDNSPLHF. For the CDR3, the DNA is TGTGCCAGCAGCCGAGGACAGGGGGACAATTCACCCCTCCACTTT.

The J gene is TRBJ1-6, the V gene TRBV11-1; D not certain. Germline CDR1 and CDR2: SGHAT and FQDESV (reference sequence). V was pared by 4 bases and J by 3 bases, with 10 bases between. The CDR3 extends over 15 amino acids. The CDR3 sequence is CASSSGSVYNSPLHF. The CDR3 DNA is TGTGCCAGCAGCTCCGGGTCGGTCTATAATTCACCCCTCCACTTT.

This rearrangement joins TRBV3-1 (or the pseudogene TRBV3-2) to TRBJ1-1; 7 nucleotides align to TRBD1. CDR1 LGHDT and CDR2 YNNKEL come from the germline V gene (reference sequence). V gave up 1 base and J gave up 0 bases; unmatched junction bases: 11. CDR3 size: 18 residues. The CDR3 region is CASSQANRGLGVNTEAFF. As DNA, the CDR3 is TGTGCCAGCAGCCAAGCAAACAGGGGTTTGGGGGTGAACACTGAAGCTTTCTTT.

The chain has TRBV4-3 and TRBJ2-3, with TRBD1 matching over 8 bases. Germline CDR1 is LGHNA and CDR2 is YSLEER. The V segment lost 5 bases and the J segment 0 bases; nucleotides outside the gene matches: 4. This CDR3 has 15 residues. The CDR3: CASSNQGASTDTQYF. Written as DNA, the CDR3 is TGCGCCAGCAGCAACCAGGGGGCTAGCACAGATACGCAGTATTTT.

CDR3 protein: CASSFRKLGTEAFF. CDR3 DNA: TGTGCCAGCAGCTTCAGAAAGCTCGGGACTGAAGCTTTCTTT. This chain connects TRBV7-9 to TRBJ1-1; no clear D gene. This CDR3 has 14 residues. Germline V CDR1 and CDR2: SEHNR, FQNEAQ (reference sequence). Trimming took off 3 bases at V and 5 bases at J, with 13 bases between the two ends.

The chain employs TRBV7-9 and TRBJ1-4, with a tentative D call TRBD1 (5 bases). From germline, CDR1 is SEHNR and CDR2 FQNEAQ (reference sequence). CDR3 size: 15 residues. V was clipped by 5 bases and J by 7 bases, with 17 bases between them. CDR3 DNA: TGTGCCAGCAGCAAGGGGACTCCTGGGCCTGAAAAACTGTTTTTT. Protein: CASSKGTPGPEKLFF.

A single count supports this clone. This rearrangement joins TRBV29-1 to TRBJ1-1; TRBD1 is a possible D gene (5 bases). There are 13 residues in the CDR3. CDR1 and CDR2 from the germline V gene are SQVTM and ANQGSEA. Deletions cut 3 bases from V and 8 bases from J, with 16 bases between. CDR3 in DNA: TGCAGCGTTGAGGGGGGTGAACTGGCCGAAGCTTTCTTT. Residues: CSVEGGELAEAFF.

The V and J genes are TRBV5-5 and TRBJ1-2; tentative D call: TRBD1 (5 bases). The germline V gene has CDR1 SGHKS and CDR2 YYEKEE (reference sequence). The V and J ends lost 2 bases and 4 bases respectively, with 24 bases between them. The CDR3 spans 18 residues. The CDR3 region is CASSLVDTGALEAYGYTF. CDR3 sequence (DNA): TGTGCCAGCAGCTTAGTGGACACCGGAGCCCTCGAAGCCTATGGCTACACCTTC.

The CDR3 here is CASSLLRGPNEKLFF. CDR3 nucleotides: TGCGCCAGCAGCTTACTCAGGGGGCCTAATGAAAAACTGTTTTTT. The chain links TRBV5-1 to TRBJ1-4, with 8 bases identical to TRBD1. This CDR3 spans 15 amino acids. Germline trimming cut 2 bases from V and 3 bases from J; bases unmatched to any gene: 3. Germline CDR1 and CDR2: SGHRS and YFSETQ.

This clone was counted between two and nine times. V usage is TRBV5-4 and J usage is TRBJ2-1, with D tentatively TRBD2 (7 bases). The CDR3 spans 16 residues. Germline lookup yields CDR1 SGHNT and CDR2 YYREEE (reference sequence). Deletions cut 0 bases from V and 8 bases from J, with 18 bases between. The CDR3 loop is CASSLGGGARTDEQFF. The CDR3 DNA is TGTGCCAGCAGCTTGGGAGGGGGGGCGAGGACCGATGAGCAGTTCTTC. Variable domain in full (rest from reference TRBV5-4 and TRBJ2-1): ETGVTQSPTHLIKTRGQQVTLRCSSQSGHNTVSWYQQALGQGPQFIFQYYREEENGRGNFPPRFSGLQFPNYSSELNVNALELDDSALYLCASSLGGGARTDEQFFGPGTRLTVL.

CDR3 DNA: TGCGCCAGCCAGCTCCTCCCTGGACTAGCGGGGGGGCAGGAGCAGTTCTTC. This encodes CASQLLPGLAGGQEQFF. The rearrangement uses TRBV5-1 and TRBJ2-1, with 15 bases aligning to TRBD2. This CDR3 is built from 17 residues. Germline-derived CDR1 and CDR2 are SGHRS and YFSETQ. V shed 7 bases and J 10 bases; nucleotides not matched to a gene: 15.

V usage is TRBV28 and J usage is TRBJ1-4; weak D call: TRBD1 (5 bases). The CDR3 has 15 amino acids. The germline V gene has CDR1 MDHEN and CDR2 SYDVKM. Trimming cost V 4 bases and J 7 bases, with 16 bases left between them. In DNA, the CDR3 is TGTGCCAGCAGTTCCGCGGGGCCGGGAGGTGAAAAACTGTTTTTT. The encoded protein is CASSSAGPGGEKLFF.

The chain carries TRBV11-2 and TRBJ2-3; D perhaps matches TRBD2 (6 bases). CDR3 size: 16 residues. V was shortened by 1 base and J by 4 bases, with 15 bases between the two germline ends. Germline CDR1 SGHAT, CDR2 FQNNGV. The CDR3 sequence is CASSLGGDALADTQYF. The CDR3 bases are TGTGCCAGCAGCTTAGGGGGGGATGCCTTGGCAGATACGCAGTATTTT.

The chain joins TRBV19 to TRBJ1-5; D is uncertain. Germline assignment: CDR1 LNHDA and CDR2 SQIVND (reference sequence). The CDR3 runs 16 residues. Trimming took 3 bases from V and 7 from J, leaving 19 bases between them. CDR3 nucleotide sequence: TGTGCCAGTAGTATTTTTGCGTGGGCTTCCGGACAGCCCCAGCATTTT. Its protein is CASSIFAWASGQPQHF.

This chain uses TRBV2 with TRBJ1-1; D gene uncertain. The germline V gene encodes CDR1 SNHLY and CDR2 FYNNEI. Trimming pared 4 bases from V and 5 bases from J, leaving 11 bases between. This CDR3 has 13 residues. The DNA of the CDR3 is TGTGCCAGCAGTGCCGGTGAGAAGACTGAAGCTTTCTTT. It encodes CASSAGEKTEAFF. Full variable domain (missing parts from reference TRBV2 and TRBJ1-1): EPEVTQTPSHQVTQMGQEVILRCVPISNHLYFYWYRQILGQKVEFLVSFYNNEISEKSEIFDDQFSVERPDGSNFTLKIRSTKLEDSAMYFCASSAGEKTEAFFGQGTRLTVV.

CDR3 protein: CASSQSRGPNQPQHF. The CDR3 region has the DNA TGTGCCAGCTCTCAATCAAGGGGCCCCAATCAGCCCCAGCATTTT. The chain is built from TRBV18 and TRBJ1-5; D is perhaps TRBD1 (5 bases). Trimming removed 6 bases at V and 3 bases at J, with 15 bases between. The V gene's germline CDR1 is KGHSH and CDR2 LQKENI. This CDR3 spans 15 amino acids.

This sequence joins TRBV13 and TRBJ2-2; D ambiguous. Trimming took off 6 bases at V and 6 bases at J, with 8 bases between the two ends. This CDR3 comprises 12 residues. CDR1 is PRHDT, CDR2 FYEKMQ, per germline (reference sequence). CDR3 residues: CASRPRAGELFF. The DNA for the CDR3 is TGTGCCAGCAGACCCCGCGCCGGGGAGCTGTTTTTT.

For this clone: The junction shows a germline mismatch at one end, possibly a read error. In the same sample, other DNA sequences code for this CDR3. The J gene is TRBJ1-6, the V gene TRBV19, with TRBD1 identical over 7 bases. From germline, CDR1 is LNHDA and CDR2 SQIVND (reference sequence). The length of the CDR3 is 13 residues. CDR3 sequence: CASRTGENSPLHF. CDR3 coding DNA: TGCGCCAGTCGAACAGGGGAGAATTCACCCCTCCACTTT.

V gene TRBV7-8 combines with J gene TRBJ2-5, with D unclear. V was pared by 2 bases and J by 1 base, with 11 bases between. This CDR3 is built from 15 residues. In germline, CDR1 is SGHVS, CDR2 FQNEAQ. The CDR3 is CASSLFSVFQETQYF. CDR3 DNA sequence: TGTGCCAGCAGCTTATTCTCCGTATTCCAAGAGACCCAGTACTTC.

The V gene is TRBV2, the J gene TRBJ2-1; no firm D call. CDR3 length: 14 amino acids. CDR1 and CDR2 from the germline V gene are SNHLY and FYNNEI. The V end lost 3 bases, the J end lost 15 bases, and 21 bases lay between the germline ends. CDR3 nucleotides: TGTGCCAGCAGTGATATATTATTCCTGGGCGCCCCGTTCTTC. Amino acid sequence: CASSDILFLGAPFF.

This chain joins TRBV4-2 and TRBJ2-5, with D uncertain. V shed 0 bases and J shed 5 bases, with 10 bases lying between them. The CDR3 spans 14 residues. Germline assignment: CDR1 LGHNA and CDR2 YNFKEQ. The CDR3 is CASSQDRSFETQYF. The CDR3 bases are TGTGCCAGCAGCCAAGATCGGAGTTTTGAGACCCAGTACTTC.

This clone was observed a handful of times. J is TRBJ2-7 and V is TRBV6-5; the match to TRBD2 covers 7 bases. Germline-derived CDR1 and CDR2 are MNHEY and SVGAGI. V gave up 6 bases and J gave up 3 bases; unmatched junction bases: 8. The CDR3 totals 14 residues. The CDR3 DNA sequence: TGTGCCAGCAGCCCGAGCGGGGTGGTCTACGAGCAGTACTTC. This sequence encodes CASSPSGVVYEQYF.

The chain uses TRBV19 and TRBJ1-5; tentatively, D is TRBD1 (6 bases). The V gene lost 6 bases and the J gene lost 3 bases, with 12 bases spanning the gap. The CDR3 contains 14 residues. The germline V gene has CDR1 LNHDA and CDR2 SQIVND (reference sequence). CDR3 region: CASSPGQYNQPQHF. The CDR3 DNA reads TGTGCCAGTAGCCCTGGACAGTACAATCAGCCCCAGCATTTT. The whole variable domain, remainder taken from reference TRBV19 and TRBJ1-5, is DGGITQSPKYLFRKEGQNVTLSCEQNLNHDAMYWYRQDPGQGLRLIYYSQIVNDFQKGDIAEGYSVSREKKESFPLTVTSAQKNPTAFYLCASSPGQYNQPQHFGDGTRLSIL.

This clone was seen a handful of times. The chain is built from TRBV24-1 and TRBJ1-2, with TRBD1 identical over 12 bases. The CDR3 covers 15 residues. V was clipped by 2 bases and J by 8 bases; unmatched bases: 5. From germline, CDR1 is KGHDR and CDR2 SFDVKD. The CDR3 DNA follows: TGTGCCACCAGTGATTCCGGGACAGGGGGCTGGGGCTACACCTTC. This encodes CATSDSGTGGWGYTF.